The 32 T cell receptor beta chains reported below all come from one sample, sequenced in a study of shared clonotypes between healthy human individuals. Assay used: immunoSEQ multiplex PCR; TCRdb lists only in-frame clones, some missing. This sample carries some 1 million clones, about 70% of them seen once, and the ten largest clones take roughly 1.5%. The specimen was memory CD4+ T cells sorted from blood. The sample's subset: CD45RA-negative fraction. The receptor set was obtained from a man aged 18 to 29 in good health.

The chain uses TRBV15 and TRBJ2-3, with D maybe TRBD1 (6 bases). Germline V CDR1 and CDR2: LNHNV, YYDKDF (reference sequence). The length of the CDR3 is 15 residues. The ends were cut back, 1 base at V and 9 bases at J, with 17 bases in the middle. The CDR3 loop reads CATSRGGAAQGTQYF. The CDR3 DNA reads TGTGCCACCAGCAGAGGGGGAGCGGCCCAGGGGACGCAGTATTTT.

This clone has only a few counts. The genes are TRBV28 and TRBJ1-5; TRBD1 aligns across 8 bases. Per the germline V gene, CDR1 is MDHEN and CDR2 is SYDVKM. The CDR3 totals 16 residues. Unmatched junction bases numbered 4, after V lost 3 bases and J lost 0 bases. The CDR3, as DNA: TGTGCCAGCAGTTTGACAGGGGTGCCTAGCAATCAGCCCCAGCATTTT. Amino acid sequence: CASSLTGVPSNQPQHF.

The gene calls are TRBV5-1 and TRBJ1-1; D uncertain. Trimming took off 3 bases at V and 1 base at J, with 10 bases between the two ends. The CDR3 spans 14 residues. Germline V gene data show CDR1 as SGHRS and CDR2 as YFSETQ. The CDR3 spells CASSSRTENTEAFF. CDR3 DNA sequence: TGCGCCAGCAGCTCGCGGACTGAGAACACTGAAGCTTTCTTT.

In nucleotides, the CDR3 is TGTGCCTGGGACAGGAATGAAAAACTGTTTTTT. As protein: CAWDRNEKLFF. This chain links TRBV30 with TRBJ1-4, with D perhaps matching TRBD1 (6 bases). The CDR3 loop spans 11 amino acids. V gave up 5 bases and J gave up 5 bases, with 6 bases separating them. Germline V gives CDR1 GTSNPN, CDR2 SVGIG (reference sequence).

As for this clone: One end of the junction fails to match germline, which may point to a read error. The chain employs TRBV5-4 and TRBJ2-3; 8 bases agree with TRBD1. The germline V gene encodes CDR1 SGHNT and CDR2 YYREEE (reference sequence). The CDR3 covers 17 residues. As DNA, the CDR3 is TGTGCCAGCAGCTTGGAGGGCGGTGCAGGGGGCACGGATACGCAGTATTTT. As protein: CASSLEGGAGGTDTQYF.

The V gene is TRBV30, the J gene TRBJ2-7; D is unresolved. With 0 bases removed from V and 2 bases from J, the gap between germline ends came to 11 bases. The CDR3 is 14 amino acids. Germline V gene lookup returns CDR1 GTSNPN and CDR2 SVGIG (reference sequence). CDR3 sequence reads: CAWSVSDPPYEQYF. The CDR3 DNA reads TGTGCCTGGAGTGTGTCGGACCCCCCCTACGAGCAGTACTTC.

J is TRBJ2-5 and V is TRBV20-1; D not resolved. The CDR3 contains 11 residues. Deletions cut 7 bases from V and 3 bases from J, with 9 bases between. Germline CDR1 DFQATT, CDR2 SNEGSKA (reference sequence). The CDR3 nucleotides read TGCAGTGTTAGGATCGAAGAGACCCAGTACTTC. Its protein is CSVRIEETQYF.

This clone was seen more than once but under ten times. Written as DNA, the CDR3 is TGTGCCAGCAGACGCACAGGGGAAAACACTGAAGCTTTCTTT. Amino acids: CASRRTGENTEAFF. The chain links TRBV6-6 to TRBJ1-1; the match to TRBD1 covers 7 bases. Trimming took 6 bases from V and 2 from J; bases not matched to a gene: 6. This CDR3 spans 14 amino acids. CDR1 is MNHNY and CDR2 is SVGAGI in the germline V gene (reference sequence).

V usage is TRBV7-2 and J usage is TRBJ2-6; the match to TRBD1 covers 7 bases. CDR3 length equals 15 residues. Germline V gene data show CDR1 as SGHTA and CDR2 as FQGNSA. Trimming at V came to 4 bases and at J to 7 bases, leaving 7 bases not matched to a gene. The CDR3 protein is CASSSRDRSANVLTF. For the CDR3, the DNA is TGTGCCAGCAGCTCCCGGGACAGAAGCGCCAACGTCCTGACTTTC.

J is TRBJ2-3 and V is TRBV10-2; TRBD2 matches at 7 bases. The germline CDR1 and CDR2 sequences are WSHSY and SAAADI. With 6 bases clipped from V and 0 bases from J, the junction kept 6 bases outside the gene matches. The CDR3 totals 15 residues. The DNA of the CDR3 is TGCGCCAGCAGGATAGCGGGCCTTAGCACAGATACGCAGTATTTT. It codes for CASRIAGLSTDTQYF.

This chain joins TRBV5-1 and TRBJ2-7; D is ambiguous. Deletions cut 2 bases from V and 5 bases from J, with 14 bases between. Per the germline V gene, CDR1 is SGHRS and CDR2 is YFSETQ. The CDR3 runs to 14 residues. The CDR3 DNA reads as TGCGCCAGCAGCTTCACGTCCGGTGGCCACGAGCAGTACTTC. Translation: CASSFTSGGHEQYF.

CDR3 amino acids: CASSEPGRGGEETQYF. In DNA, the CDR3 is TGTGCCAGCAGCGAGCCGGGGCGGGGGGGCGAGGAGACCCAGTACTTC. The rearrangement links TRBV5-4 to TRBJ2-5; 9 nucleotides align to TRBD2. V shed 4 bases and J 5 bases; nucleotides not matched to a gene: 12. The CDR3 sequence is 16 residues long. Germline V gene lookup returns CDR1 SGHNT and CDR2 YYREEE (reference sequence).

The gene calls are TRBV11-2 and TRBJ1-3; D remains unclear. The germline gives CDR1 SGHAT, CDR2 FQNNGV. The CDR3 is made up of 19 amino acids. Trimming took 2 bases from V and 0 from J, leaving 20 bases between them. The CDR3 spells CASSLLPGRGPNSGNTIYF. CDR3 nucleotides: TGTGCCAGCAGCTTATTACCGGGCCGGGGTCCTAACTCTGGAAACACCATATATTTT.

This clone has only one observation. The rearrangement links TRBV5-1 to TRBJ1-3; D is ambiguous. Germline V CDR1 and CDR2: SGHRS, YFSETQ. V lost 1 base to trimming and J lost 7 bases, with 15 bases between them. The CDR3 is 15 amino acids. CDR3 protein: CASSLTAGEWNTIYF. The DNA of the CDR3 is TGCGCCAGCAGCTTGACGGCCGGGGAATGGAACACCATATATTTT.

On this clone itself: The same CDR3 also results from other DNA sequences found in this sample. The chain employs TRBV5-6 and TRBJ2-2; either TRBD1 or TRBD2 may fit D (6 bases each). This CDR3 is built from 15 residues. Per germline, CDR1 SGHDT and CDR2 YYEEEE. Trimming cost V 0 bases and J 4 bases, with 10 bases left between them. CDR3 sequence: CASSLDGGGTGELFF. DNA of the CDR3: TGTGCCAGCAGCTTGGACGGGGGCGGCACCGGGGAGCTGTTTTTT.

The chain is built from TRBV6-6 and TRBJ1-1; D unresolved. There are 12 residues in the CDR3. Germline V gene lookup returns CDR1 MNHNY and CDR2 SVGAGI (reference sequence). The V end lost 4 bases, the J end lost 2 bases, and 5 bases lay between the germline ends. CDR3 coding DNA: TGTGCCAGCAGTTCTGTTAACACTGAAGCTTTCTTT. Translating gives CASSSVNTEAFF.

The chain couples TRBV9 to TRBJ2-5; no clear D gene. Germline CDR1 SGDLS, CDR2 YYNGEE. The CDR3 is 16 residues long. V was shortened by 0 bases and J by 0 bases, with 12 bases between the two germline ends. CDR3 DNA: TGTGCCAGCAGCGTAGGGGCGGTGCCTAACCAAGAGACCCAGTACTTC. It translates to CASSVGAVPNQETQYF. The entire variable domain, with the rest obtained from reference TRBV9 and TRBJ2-5, is as follows: DSGVTQTPKHLITATGQRVTLRCSPRSGDLSVYWYQQSLDQGLQFLIQYYNGEERAKGNILERFSAQQFPDLHSELNLSSLELGDSALYFCASSVGAVPNQETQYFGPGTRLLVL.

The chain is built from TRBV10-3 and TRBJ1-2; D gene uncertain. V was cut by 3 bases and J by 8 bases, with 10 bases left in between. The CDR3 has 12 residues. Per germline, CDR1 ENHRY and CDR2 SYGVKD. This CDR3 is CAISEFPRGYTF. In DNA form, the CDR3 reads TGTGCCATCAGTGAATTCCCCCGGGGCTACACCTTC.

The chain has TRBV6-5 and TRBJ1-5, with D possibly TRBD1 on 5 matching bases. The germline V gene encodes CDR1 MNHEY and CDR2 SVGAGI. Trimming took off 5 bases at V and 1 base at J, with 12 bases between the two ends. The CDR3 length is 15 residues. CDR3 in amino acids: CASSRRGASNQPQHF. The CDR3 bases are TGTGCCAGCAGTCGAAGGGGAGCAAGCAATCAGCCCCAGCATTTT.

Note on this clone: Other DNA sequences in this specimen translate into the identical CDR3. The chain is built from TRBV6-1 and TRBJ1-1; D gene uncertain. Germline-derived CDR1 and CDR2 are MNHNS and SASEGT. CDR3 length equals 13 residues. The V gene lost 4 bases and the J gene lost 4 bases, with 10 bases spanning the gap. CDR3 sequence (DNA): TGTGCCAGCAGTGCCGGGGAGGGCACTGAAGCTTTCTTT. This sequence encodes CASSAGEGTEAFF.

The chain carries TRBV19 and TRBJ1-2; maybe TRBD1 (6 bases). Germline V gene lookup returns CDR1 LNHDA and CDR2 SQIVND (reference sequence). V was clipped by 5 bases and J by 4 bases, with 11 bases between them. The length of the CDR3 is 13 residues. The CDR3 nucleotides are TGTGCCAGTAGTGCCGAGGGGGGCTATGGCTACACCTTC. This translates into CASSAEGGYGYTF.

This clone was observed a single time. CDR3 nucleotide sequence: TGTGCCAGCAGTGAATCGGGCGGAGCGAATCAGCCCCAGCATTTT. Its translation is CASSESGGANQPQHF. This chain connects TRBV25-1 to TRBJ1-5; D is undetermined. The germline CDR1 and CDR2 sequences are MGHDK and SYGVNS. Trimming cost V 1 base and J 4 bases, with 11 bases left between them. CDR3 length: 15 amino acids.

This chain connects TRBV6-6 to TRBJ1-6, with D possibly being TRBD1 (5 bases). Per the germline V gene, CDR1 is MNHNY and CDR2 is SVGAGI (reference sequence). The V gene lost 6 bases and the J gene lost 0 bases, with 12 bases spanning the gap. The CDR3 is made up of 16 amino acids. DNA of the CDR3: TGTGCCAGCAGCCGGGGACCCAGCTCCTATAATTCACCCCTCCACTTT. It yields the protein CASSRGPSSYNSPLHF.

This chain links TRBV19 with TRBJ1-5; D unresolved. Germline-derived CDR1 and CDR2 are LNHDA and SQIVND (reference sequence). The CDR3 consists of 16 residues. The ends were cut back, 7 bases at V and 0 bases at J, with 16 bases in the middle. CDR3 in DNA: TGTGCCAGTACCCTAGAGGGAGGGTTTAGCAATCAGCCCCAGCATTTT. Its protein is CASTLEGGFSNQPQHF.

The chain joins TRBV28 to TRBJ1-1; D not certain. The germline V gene encodes CDR1 MDHEN and CDR2 SYDVKM. This CDR3 spans 11 amino acids. CDR3 nucleotide sequence: TGTGCGGCGAAATTGAACACTGAAGCTTTCTTT. Translated, it gives CAAKLNTEAFF.

This clone was seen many times. The chain uses TRBV7-2 and TRBJ1-2, with 7 bases aligning to TRBD1. The length of the CDR3 is 14 residues. Looked up from germline, CDR1 is SGHTA and CDR2 is FQGNSA. V trimming: 5 bases; J trimming: 4 bases; junction bases outside the gene matches: 7. In nucleotides, the CDR3 is TGTGCCAGCAGCCGAAACAGGGGTGGCTATGGCTACACCTTC. Translated: CASSRNRGGYGYTF.

Note on this clone: In the same sample, other DNA sequences code for this CDR3. The chain links TRBV29-1 to TRBJ1-3; D remains ambiguous. The ends were cut back, 6 bases at V and 3 bases at J, with 9 bases in the middle. Germline V lookup: CDR1 SQVTM, CDR2 ANQGSEA. This CDR3 is built from 12 residues. The CDR3 sequence: CSVSDGGNTIYF. The CDR3 DNA sequence: TGCAGCGTCTCGGACGGTGGAAACACCATATATTTT.

A word on this clone: Other nucleotide sequences from this sample produce the same CDR3. V usage is TRBV29-1 and J usage is TRBJ2-2; TRBD2 agrees at 9 bases. This CDR3 spans 17 amino acids. CDR1 SQVTM and CDR2 ANQGSEA come from the germline V gene. V shed 0 bases, J shed 6 bases, and the junction held 11 bases outside the gene matches. The CDR3 protein is CSVEDLVAGGFSGELFF. The DNA for the CDR3 is TGCAGCGTTGAAGATCTGGTGGCGGGAGGGTTCTCCGGGGAGCTGTTTTTT.

The V call is TRBV19, the J call TRBJ2-2; D not resolved. There are 13 residues in the CDR3. Between the trimmed V and J ends, which lost 5 bases and 5 bases, there was a span of 9 bases. CDR1 LNHDA and CDR2 SQIVND come from the germline V gene (reference sequence). DNA for the CDR3: TGTGCCAGTAGTGTGGGGTGGACCGGGGAGCTGTTTTTT. Amino acid sequence: CASSVGWTGELFF.

This clone has just a few counts. The chain uses TRBV7-9 and TRBJ2-7; 8 nucleotides line up with TRBD2. CDR1 and CDR2 (germline): SEHNR, FQNEAQ (reference sequence). CDR3 length: 17 residues. The V and J ends lost 1 base and 2 bases, in that order; junction bases with no gene match: 10. The CDR3 protein is CASSLGYSGTRPYEQYF. CDR3 DNA sequence: TGTGCCAGCAGCTTAGGATATTCCGGGACTAGACCCTACGAGCAGTACTTC.

This clone has just a few counts. This sequence joins TRBV4-2 and TRBJ2-7; D is unresolved. The germline V and J ends were trimmed by 0 bases and 4 bases, with 7 bases remaining between them. CDR3 length: 13 amino acids. Germline values: CDR1 LGHNA, CDR2 YNFKEQ. The CDR3 DNA follows: TGTGCCAGCAGCCAAGATCGCCAGTACGAGCAGTACTTC. It is translated as CASSQDRQYEQYF.

As concerns this clone: The germline gene is not matched at one end of the junction; a read error may be the cause. This chain links TRBV2 with TRBJ2-7; no firm D call. The germline V gene has CDR1 SNHLY and CDR2 FYNNEI. CDR3 length: 12 amino acids. CDR3 nucleotide sequence: TGTGCCAGCAGTTACACATCCTCCGAGCAGTACTTC. Translating gives CASSYTSSEQYF.